One sample yielded the 10 T cell receptor beta chains listed below, sequenced in a study of blood T cell repertoires in COVID-19. The repertoire was sequenced with immunoSEQ multiplex PCR; TCRdb's copy has only in-frame clones and lacks some. Found here are about 300,000 clones, around 86% of them singletons; the top ten hold more than 9%. Sequencing used PBMCs or T cells enriched from blood (not recorded which). The receptors were gathered from a young woman who had recovered from COVID-19.

In this sample, this clone turned up a few times. This chain links TRBV5-5 with TRBJ2-7; 9 nucleotides agree with TRBD1. This CDR3 comprises 14 residues. Germline V gene lookup returns CDR1 SGHKS and CDR2 YYEKEE (reference sequence). With V trimmed by 4 bases and J by 2 bases, 4 bases remained unmatched. DNA for the CDR3: TGTGCCAGCAGCCACCGGGACAGGGCCTACGAGCAGTACTTC. Translated, it gives CASSHRDRAYEQYF.

The chain recombines TRBV5-6 with TRBJ1-6; D gene uncertain. Looked up from germline, CDR1 is SGHDT and CDR2 is YYEEEE. CDR3 size: 14 residues. The germline V and J ends were trimmed by 0 bases and 7 bases, with 8 bases remaining between them. The CDR3 here is CASSLAGGNSPLHF. CDR3 coding DNA: TGTGCCAGCAGCTTGGCCGGAGGGAATTCACCCCTCCACTTT.

The chain joins TRBV5-4 to TRBJ2-1; 7 bases match TRBD2. Germline V gene data show CDR1 as SGHNT and CDR2 as YYREEE (reference sequence). This CDR3 has 15 amino acids. V shed 4 bases and J 4 bases; nucleotides not matched to a gene: 8. CDR3 sequence (DNA): TGTGCCAGCAGCCCTATGGGACTATCATACAATGAGCAGTTCTTC. The encoded protein is CASSPMGLSYNEQFF. Full variable domain (outside the CDR3, taken from reference TRBV5-4 and TRBJ2-1): ETGVTQSPTHLIKTRGQQVTLRCSSQSGHNTVSWYQQALGQGPQFIFQYYREEENGRGNFPPRFSGLQFPNYSSELNVNALELDDSALYLCASSPMGLSYNEQFFGPGTRLTVL.

The chain uses TRBV7-3 and TRBJ1-1; D not certain. Trimming removed 0 bases from V and 5 bases from J, with 19 bases in between. This CDR3 has 17 amino acids. Looked up from germline, CDR1 is SGHTA and CDR2 is FQGTGA. The CDR3 DNA reads TGTGCCAGCAGCTTAACGTTAATCTCGGGTGCGAGAACTGAAGCTTTCTTT. Translation gives CASSLTLISGARTEAFF.

The chain joins TRBV19 to TRBJ1-1, with D maybe TRBD1 (5 bases). From germline, CDR1 is LNHDA and CDR2 SQIVND (reference sequence). The CDR3 is 17 amino acids. Trimming pared 6 bases from V and 1 base from J, leaving 21 bases between. CDR3 nucleotides: TGTGCCAGTAGCTACCTAAATCTTCGGACAAAGAACACTGAAGCTTTCTTT. Protein product: CASSYLNLRTKNTEAFF.

The rearrangement joins TRBV7-9 to TRBJ2-7; D may be TRBD1 (5 bases). The CDR3 is made up of 16 amino acids. In germline, CDR1 is SEHNR, CDR2 FQNEAQ (reference sequence). V was shortened by 3 bases and J by 2 bases, with 17 bases between the two germline ends. CDR3 sequence (DNA): TGTGCCAGCAGCTTCCAGACCACAGACAGTCCCTACGAGCAGTACTTC. Its protein is CASSFQTTDSPYEQYF.

This clone occurred once. The chain links TRBV4-1 to TRBJ1-3, with D hard to call. V was shortened by 3 bases and J by 0 bases, with 18 bases between the two germline ends. This CDR3 has 18 residues. CDR1 is MGHRA and CDR2 is YSYEKL in the germline V gene. The CDR3 DNA reads TGCGCCAGCAGCCAGGAGGGTCCAGGTTATGCCTCTGGAAACACCATATATTTT. As protein: CASSQEGPGYASGNTIYF.

V usage is TRBV12-5 and J usage is TRBJ1-5; D is ambiguous. The CDR3 is 15 residues long. The germline V and J ends were trimmed by 7 bases and 0 bases, with 13 bases remaining between them. The V gene's germline CDR1 is LGHNT and CDR2 FRNRAP. The CDR3 sequence is CASANDKISNQPQHF. CDR3 DNA: TGTGCTAGTGCCAATGACAAGATTAGCAATCAGCCCCAGCATTTT.

This chain joins TRBV5-4 and TRBJ1-2, with 12 bases lining up with TRBD1. Unmatched junction bases numbered 9, after V lost 4 bases and J lost 5 bases. This CDR3 spans 16 amino acids. Germline CDR1 reads SGHNT; CDR2 reads YYREEE (reference sequence). Here the CDR3 DNA reads TGTGCCAGCAGCGCCGGGACAGGGGGCGCGGGGTATGGCTACACCTTC. Its protein product is CASSAGTGGAGYGYTF.

The genes are TRBV9 and TRBJ2-1, with 8 bases matching TRBD2. The CDR3 contains 15 residues. V shed 4 bases and J 2 bases; nucleotides not matched to a gene: 5. CDR1 is SGDLS and CDR2 is YYNGEE in the germline V gene. The CDR3 region has the DNA TGTGCCAGCAGCCCCTCCGGGGGGGCCTACAATGAGCAGTTCTTC. The encoded protein is CASSPSGGAYNEQFF.